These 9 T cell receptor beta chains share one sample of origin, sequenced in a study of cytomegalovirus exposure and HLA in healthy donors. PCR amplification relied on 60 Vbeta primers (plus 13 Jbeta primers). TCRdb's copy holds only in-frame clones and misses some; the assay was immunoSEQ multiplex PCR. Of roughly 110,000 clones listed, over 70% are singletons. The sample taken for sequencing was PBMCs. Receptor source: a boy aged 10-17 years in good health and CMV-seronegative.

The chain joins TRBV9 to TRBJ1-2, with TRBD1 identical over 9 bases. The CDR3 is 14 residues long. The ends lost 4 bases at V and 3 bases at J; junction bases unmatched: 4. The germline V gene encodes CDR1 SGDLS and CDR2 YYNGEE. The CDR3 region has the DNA TGTGCCAGCAGCCCCCGACAGGGGGACTATGGCTACACCTTC. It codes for CASSPRQGDYGYTF.

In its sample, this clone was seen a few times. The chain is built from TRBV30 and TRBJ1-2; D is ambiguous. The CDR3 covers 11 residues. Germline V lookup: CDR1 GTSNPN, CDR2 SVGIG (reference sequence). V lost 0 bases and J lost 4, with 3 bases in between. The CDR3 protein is CAWSVLYGYTF. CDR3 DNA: TGTGCCTGGAGTGTTCTCTATGGCTACACCTTC.

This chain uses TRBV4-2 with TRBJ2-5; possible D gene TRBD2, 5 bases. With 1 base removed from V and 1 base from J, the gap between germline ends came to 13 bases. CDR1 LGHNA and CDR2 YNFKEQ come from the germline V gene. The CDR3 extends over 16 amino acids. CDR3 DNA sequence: TGTGCCAGCAGCCAAGTAGGGAGAGGTGGCCAAGAGACCCAGTACTTC. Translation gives CASSQVGRGGQETQYF.

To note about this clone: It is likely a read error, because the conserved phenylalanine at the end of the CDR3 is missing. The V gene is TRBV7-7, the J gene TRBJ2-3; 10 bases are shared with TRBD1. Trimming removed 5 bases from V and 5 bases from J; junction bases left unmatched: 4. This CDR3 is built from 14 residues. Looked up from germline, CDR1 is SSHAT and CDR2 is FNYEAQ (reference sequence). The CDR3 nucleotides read TGTGCCAGCAGCGTCGGACAGGGGGGAGATACGCAGTATGTT. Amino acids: CASSVGQGGDTQYV.

DNA of the CDR3: TGTGCCAGCAGTTACTCCAGGACAGGGAACACCATATATTTT. Its protein product is CASSYSRTGNTIYF. The rearrangement uses TRBV6-5 and TRBJ1-3; 8 bases align to TRBD1. J lost 7 bases, V lost 0 bases, and 2 bases had no gene match. The CDR3 spans 14 residues. Germline assignment: CDR1 MNHEY and CDR2 SVGAGI.

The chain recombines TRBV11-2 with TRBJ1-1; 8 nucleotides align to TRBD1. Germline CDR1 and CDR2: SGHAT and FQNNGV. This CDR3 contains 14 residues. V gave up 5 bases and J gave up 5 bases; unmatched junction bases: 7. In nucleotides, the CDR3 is TGTGCCAGCAGCACCGGACAGGGAGCAACTGAAGCTTTCTTT. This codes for CASSTGQGATEAFF.

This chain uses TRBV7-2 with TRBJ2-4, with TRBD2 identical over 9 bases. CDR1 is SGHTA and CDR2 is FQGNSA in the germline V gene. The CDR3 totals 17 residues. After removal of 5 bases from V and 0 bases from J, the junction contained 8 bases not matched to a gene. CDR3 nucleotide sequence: TGTGCCAGCAGCGAACTAGCTAGCGGGGTAGCCAAAAACATTCAGTACTTC. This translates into CASSELASGVAKNIQYF. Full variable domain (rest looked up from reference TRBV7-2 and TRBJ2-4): GAGVSQSPSNKVTEKGKDVELRCDPISGHTALYWYRQSLGQGLEFLIYFQGNSAPDKSGLPSDRFSAERTGGSVSTLTIQRTQQEDSAVYLCASSELASGVAKNIQYFGAGTRLSVL.

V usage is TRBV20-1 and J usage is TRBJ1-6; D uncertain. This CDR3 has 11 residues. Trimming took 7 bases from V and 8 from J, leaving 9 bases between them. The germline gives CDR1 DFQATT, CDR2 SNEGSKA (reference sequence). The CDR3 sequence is CSVQRYSPLHF. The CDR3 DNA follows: TGCAGTGTCCAGAGGTATTCACCCCTCCACTTT.

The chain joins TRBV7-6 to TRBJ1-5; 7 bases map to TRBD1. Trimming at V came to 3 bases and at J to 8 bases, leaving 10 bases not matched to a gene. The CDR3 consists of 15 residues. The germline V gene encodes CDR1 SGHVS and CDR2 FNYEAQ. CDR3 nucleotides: TGTGCCAGCAGCTTGGGGACAGCCGCTAGGGAGCCCCAGCATTTT. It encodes CASSLGTAAREPQHF.